The sequence of this TCR beta chain was determined in a study of blood T cell repertoires in COVID-19 (dated by TCRdb to 2018 to 2021). In terms of the full investigation: Samples covering the acute and convalescent phases of COVID-19 were provided by collaborators in the United States, Italy and Spain. The material from the prospective study consisted of cDNA or gDNA derived from T cells, B-cell-depleted T cells, or PBMCs. The repertoires were made available in a free public database intended to serve as a resource for research on the immune response to SARS-CoV-2. Samples came from the ongoing ImmuneRACE study (first 160 participants) plus 1,254 subjects from 6 global collaborators. A de-identified subject ID, COVID-19 status, age in years and sex were almost always included in the sample metadata. Subjects who had been exposed to COVID-19, were actively infected with it, or had recovered from it provided the deeply sampled blood TCRbeta repertoires that made up the dataset. Where available, HLA class I and class II types were taken from metadata supplied by the sample provider and were not determined by assay-based typing.

With respect to this clone: No cognate antigen has been identified for it. No qualities accompany the bases; no much larger clone lies one base away.

In the germline V gene (reference sequence), CDR1 corresponds to MNHEY and CDR2 to SMNVEV. Including cysteine and phenylalanine, the CDR3 has 13 amino acids. CDR3 DNA only is kept here, 39 bases in frame from base 1. Unmatched junction bases come to 3, with V trimmed by 6 bases and J by 3 bases. The immunoSEQ Assay, a bias-controlled multiplex PCR, was used to amplify TCRbeta CDR3 regions from genomic DNA. Per the authors' processing: The number of nucleated cells in each sample was estimated by amplification of reference gene primers within the assay. To quantify the absolute abundance of each unique TCRbeta CDR3 rearrangement, sequence reads were collapsed and filtered. Productive Simpson clonality was computed per sample as the square root of Simpson's diversity index over productive rearrangements. TCRdb limited this immuneACCESS table to in-frame rearrangements with V and J called. A share of clones is missing; checked studies link under half to unresolved V genes, and the rest is unexplained. The V and J calls and the clone size are those of that table, but D and trimming were determined from the DNA. The sample table lists 200,000 to 250,000 clones, just over 85% of them with a count of one. The biggest ten clones account for over 2% of the sample.

Findings and caveats that apply to the study as a whole: How much clinical and demographic metadata was included differed by source and by participant, and the metadata was provided uncurated.

Another Seattle source contributed samples from volunteer blood donors who had recovered from COVID-19. The collaborating institutions used their own protocols to collect whole blood in K2EDTA tubes. For TCRbeta analysis, collaborator samples were shipped as frozen whole blood, as isolated PBMCs, or as DNA extracted from either sample type. The chain joins TRBV27 to TRBJ2-7; 9 middle bases align to TRBD1. This TCR came from a man aged 25 to 45 who had recovered from COVID-19. Sequencing used peripheral blood. The base sequence is TGTGCCAGCAGGCGGACAGGGGACTACGAGCAGTACTTC. Protein translation: CASRRTGDYEQYF.